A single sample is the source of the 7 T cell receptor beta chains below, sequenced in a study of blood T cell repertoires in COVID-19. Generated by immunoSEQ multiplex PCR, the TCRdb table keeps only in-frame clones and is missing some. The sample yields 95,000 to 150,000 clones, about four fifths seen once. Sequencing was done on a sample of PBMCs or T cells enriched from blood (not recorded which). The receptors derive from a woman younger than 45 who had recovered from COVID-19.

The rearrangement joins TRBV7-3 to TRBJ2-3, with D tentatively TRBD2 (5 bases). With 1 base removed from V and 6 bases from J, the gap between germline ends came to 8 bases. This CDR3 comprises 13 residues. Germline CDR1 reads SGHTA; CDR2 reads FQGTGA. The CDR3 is CASSLRERDTQYF. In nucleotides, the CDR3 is TGTGCCAGCAGCTTAAGGGAGAGGGATACGCAGTATTTT.

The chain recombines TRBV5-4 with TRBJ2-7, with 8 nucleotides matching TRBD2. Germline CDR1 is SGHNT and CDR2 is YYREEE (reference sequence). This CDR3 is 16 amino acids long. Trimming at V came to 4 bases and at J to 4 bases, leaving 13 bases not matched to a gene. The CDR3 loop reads CASSQGRSGSQYEQYF. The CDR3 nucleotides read TGTGCCAGCAGCCAGGGTAGGAGCGGGAGCCAATACGAGCAGTACTTC.

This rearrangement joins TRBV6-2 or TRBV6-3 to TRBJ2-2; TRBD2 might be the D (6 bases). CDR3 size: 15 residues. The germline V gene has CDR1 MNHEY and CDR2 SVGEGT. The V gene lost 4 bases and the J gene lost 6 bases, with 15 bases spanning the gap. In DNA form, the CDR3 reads TGTGCCAGCAGTTGGGACTCCCAGGGCGCCGGGGAGCTGTTTTTT. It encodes CASSWDSQGAGELFF.

CDR3 DNA: TGTGCCTCCCAACCTGTGGAGGGGTCGGTCAATTCACCCCTCCACTTT. This sequence encodes CASQPVEGSVNSPLHF. The rearrangement links TRBV19 to TRBJ1-6, with D possibly being TRBD1 (5 bases). Germline values: CDR1 LNHDA, CDR2 SQIVND (reference sequence). The V and J ends lost 11 bases and 7 bases respectively, with 24 bases between them. The CDR3 runs to 16 residues.

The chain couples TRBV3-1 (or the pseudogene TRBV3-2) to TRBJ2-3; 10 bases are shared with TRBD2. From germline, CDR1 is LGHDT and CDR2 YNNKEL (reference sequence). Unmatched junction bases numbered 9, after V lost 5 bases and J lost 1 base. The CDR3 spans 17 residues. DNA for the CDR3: TGTGCCAGCAGCAAAAACGGGCTAGCGGGAGGCACAGATACGCAGTATTTT. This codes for CASSKNGLAGGTDTQYF.

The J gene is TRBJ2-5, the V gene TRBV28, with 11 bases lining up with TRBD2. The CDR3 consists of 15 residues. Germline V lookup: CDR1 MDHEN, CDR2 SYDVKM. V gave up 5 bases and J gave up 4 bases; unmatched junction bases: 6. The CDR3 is CASSHWTSGRETQYF. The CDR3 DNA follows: TGTGCCAGCAGTCACTGGACTAGCGGGCGAGAGACCCAGTACTTC.

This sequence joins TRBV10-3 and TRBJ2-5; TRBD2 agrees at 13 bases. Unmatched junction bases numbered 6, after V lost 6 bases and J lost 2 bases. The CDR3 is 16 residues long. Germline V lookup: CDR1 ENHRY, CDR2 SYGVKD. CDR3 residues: CAISEPGLAGQETQYF. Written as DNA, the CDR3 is TGTGCCATCAGCGAGCCGGGACTAGCGGGACAAGAGACCCAGTACTTC.